One and the same sample provided the 9 T cell receptor beta chains below, sequenced in a study of T cells after yellow fever vaccination. From the 5' RACE reads, TCRdb called clonotypes with MiXCR, one entry per CDR3 protein. The sample holds under 100,000 distinct CDR3 sequences, roughly 5.2% seen once. Sequenced here: CD8+ T cells sorted from PBMCs, sampled 10 days after the yellow fever booster vaccination. The receptors come from a man aged 18-30 years who received the YFV17D yellow fever vaccine.

The chain joins TRBV7-6 to TRBJ1-5; D perhaps matches TRBD1 (5 bases). The CDR3 has 17 residues. Germline CDR1 and CDR2: SGHVS and FNYEAQ. V lost 0 bases to trimming and J lost 0 bases, with 12 bases between them. DNA for the CDR3: TGTGCCAGCAGCTTAGCGGGCAGGGACTATAGCAATCAGCCCCAGCATTTT. This sequence encodes CASSLAGRDYSNQPQHF.

This rearrangement joins TRBV25-1 to TRBJ2-2; no definite D call. Looked up from germline, CDR1 is MGHDK and CDR2 is SYGVNS. The CDR3 runs 14 residues. V was shortened by 3 bases and J by 5 bases, with 10 bases between the two germline ends. This chain's CDR3 is CASSERIATGELFF. In nucleotides, the CDR3 is TGTGCCAGCAGTGAGAGGATAGCAACCGGGGAGCTGTTTTTT.

This clonotype has only a few counts. CDR3 sequence: CASSLISGEYEQFF. For the CDR3, the DNA is TGTGCCAGCAGCTTAATTTCAGGGGAGTATGAGCAGTTCTTC. V usage is TRBV7-3 and J usage is TRBJ2-1, with D maybe TRBD1 (6 bases). This CDR3 comprises 14 residues. CDR1 SGHTA and CDR2 FQGTGA come from the germline V gene. The V end was cut by 1 base, the J end by 8 bases, with 12 bases between.

In DNA form, the CDR3 reads TGTGCCAGCAGTTGGGACAGGGTTACCTACGAGCAGTACTTC. As protein: CASSWDRVTYEQYF. This chain links TRBV12-3 or TRBV12-4 with TRBJ2-7; 9 nucleotides line up with TRBD1. The CDR3 has 14 residues. Trimming took 4 bases from V and 2 from J; bases not matched to a gene: 3.

Concerning this clonotype: Relative to the germline gene, one junction end is altered; a read error may explain this. The J gene is TRBJ2-4, the V gene TRBV12-3 or TRBV12-4; no clear D gene. CDR3 length: 14 residues. CDR3 amino acids: CASSLTLAKNIQSF. The DNA for the CDR3 is TGTGCCAGCAGTTTAACCTTAGCCAAAAACATTCAGTCCTTC.

This clonotype turned up a few times. The CDR3 loop reads CASSLAQGGHEQYF. In nucleotides, the CDR3 is TGCGCCAGCAGCTTGGCTCAGGGGGGGCACGAGCAGTACTTC. The chain links TRBV5-1 to TRBJ2-7; D assignment may be TRBD1 or TRBD2 (7 bases each). The CDR3 sequence is 14 residues long. V was shortened by 0 bases and J by 5 bases, with 12 bases between the two germline ends. Germline CDR1 and CDR2: SGHRS and YFSETQ.

This clonotype was seen many times. The genes are TRBV5-5 and TRBJ2-7, with TRBD1 matching over 10 bases. Germline CDR1 is SGHKS and CDR2 is YYEKEE (reference sequence). The trim removed 3 bases at V and 3 bases at J, leaving 6 bases unmatched. There are 15 residues in the CDR3. The CDR3 spells CASSWRDRGFYEQYF. The CDR3 bases are TGTGCCAGCAGCTGGCGGGACAGGGGATTCTACGAGCAGTACTTC. The full variable domain, its missing parts supplied by reference TRBV5-5 and TRBJ2-7, is DAGVTQSPTHLIKTRGQQVTLRCSPISGHKSVSWYQQVLGQGPQFIFQYYEKEERGRGNFPDRFSARQFPNYSSELNVNALLLGDSALYLCASSWRDRGFYEQYFGPGTRLTVT.

A few counts support this clonotype. The chain combines TRBV6-1 with TRBJ2-3, with 9 bases matching TRBD2. Germline lookup yields CDR1 MNHNS and CDR2 SASEGT. CDR3 length: 16 residues. V lost 7 bases, J lost 2 bases, and 10 bases stayed unmatched. As DNA, the CDR3 is TGTGCCAGCAAACCCCAGCTAGCGGGGCCCACAGATACGCAGTATTTT. It yields the protein CASKPQLAGPTDTQYF.

This clonotype was observed many times. The chain carries TRBV7-3 and TRBJ2-1; D not resolved. Germline V lookup: CDR1 SGHTA, CDR2 FQGTGA. The germline V and J ends were trimmed by 5 bases and 4 bases, with 3 bases remaining between them. The CDR3 covers 11 residues. As DNA, the CDR3 is TGTGCCAGCAGCGATTACAATGAGCAGTTCTTC. It is translated as CASSDYNEQFF.